This T cell receptor (beta chain) was sequenced during a study of T-cell memory formation after mild COVID-19. Whole-study results and caveats: Day 15 to 85 contracting clones showed balanced CD4/CD8; later expanders leaned CD4+.

Constant-segment-primed 5'RACE gave TCR alpha and TCR beta cDNA libraries with sample barcodes and UMIs. Each CDR3 protein gets one entry after TCRdb re-called the 5' RACE reads with MiXCR. The sample includes about 390,000 distinct CDR3 sequences, approximately 15% seen only once; the top ten take 20% to 25%. Germline CDR1 reads SGHAT; CDR2 reads FQNNGV. J was trimmed by 6 bases and V by 0 bases; bases with no gene match: 11. CDR3 length equals 17 residues. A note on this clonotype: What it binds is unknown.

Material for sequencing was PBMCs or a T cell subset sorted from them (not recorded which). The J gene is TRBJ2-5, the V gene TRBV11-2, with 9 positions matching TRBD2. This clonotype was sampled from a man aged 18 to 35 who had mild COVID-19 (a few samples of this study predate the infection). Cell type and time point are not known. The CDR3 DNA reads as TGTGCCAGCAGCTTAGAAGGGGTGCGGGGGGGGCCAAAGACCCAGTACTTC. Translated: CASSLEGVRGGPKTQYF. Filled out from reference TRBV11-2 and TRBJ2-5, the complete variable domain reads EAGVAQSPRYKIIEKRQSVAFWCNPISGHATLYWYQQILGQGPKLLIQFQNNGVVDDSQLPKDRFSAERLKGVDSTLKIQPAKLEDSAVYLCASSLEGVRGGPKTQYFGPGTRLLVL.